Shown below are 11 T cell receptor beta chains from a single sample sequenced in a study of breast tumors, draining lymph nodes, adjacent tissues. Breast cancer patients provided tissue from their axillary draining lymph nodes. TCRdb reanalysed the multiplex PCR reads using MiXCR and keeps one entry per CDR3 protein. The table records approximately 210,000 distinct CDR3 sequences, roughly a third of them present only once. The sample taken for sequencing was axillary lymph node tissue. The receptors stem from a female donor with breast cancer. Some clones in this sample may be carry-over from other donors' samples.

Comment on this clonotype: The DNA is omitted, as the CDR3 cannot be located on it reliably, and the CDR3 follows TCRdb's listing. The chain is built from TRBV25-1 and TRBJ2-2; the table's D call, TRBD2, was not checked against the DNA. The CDR3 is 21 residues long, counting both termini. CDR1 is MGHDK and CDR2 is SYGVNS in the germline V gene. The CDR3 loop is CASSIYLCSVGTSGNTGELFF.

At least ten counts were recorded for this clonotype. The chain's CDR3 is CSASPSGRAMADTQYF. As DNA, the CDR3 is TGCAGTGCTAGTCCTAGCGGGAGGGCCATGGCAGATACGCAGTATTTT. The J gene is TRBJ2-3, the V gene TRBV20-1, with 12 nucleotides matching TRBD2. CDR3 length: 16 amino acids. Germline trimming cut 3 bases from V and 4 bases from J; bases unmatched to any gene: 8. CDR1 is DFQATT, CDR2 SNEGSKA, per germline (reference sequence).

The chain links TRBV12-3 or TRBV12-4 to TRBJ1-2; no definite D call. The length of the CDR3 is 14 residues. V was clipped by 3 bases and J by 4 bases, with 12 bases between them. This chain's CDR3 is CASSFGGVGYGYTF. As DNA, the CDR3 is TGTGCCAGCAGTTTCGGTGGGGTCGGCTATGGCTACACCTTC.

The V call is TRBV6-1, the J call TRBJ2-6; D not certain. The CDR3 contains 15 residues. Trimming stripped 6 bases from V and 1 base from J, with 10 bases between. Germline V lookup: CDR1 MNHNS, CDR2 SASEGT. For the CDR3, the DNA is TGTGCCAGCAGGCAGGTAGGGTCTGGGGCCAACGTCCTGACTTTC. Protein product: CASRQVGSGANVLTF.

This clonotype was found once. The chain links TRBV7-7 to TRBJ2-3, with TRBD2 matching 7 bases. The DNA end is more similar to TRBJ2-5, so the J call may be wrong. The CDR3 has 11 amino acids. Germline lookup yields CDR1 SSHAT and CDR2 FNYEAQ (reference sequence). The CDR3 bases are TGTGCTACGCGGGGAGGGGAGACCCAGTACTTC. Translated, it gives CATRGGETQYF.

There are a few counts of this clonotype. V gene TRBV2 combines with J gene TRBJ1-1; D remains unclear. The CDR3 length is 16 residues. Germline CDR1 is SNHLY and CDR2 is FYNNEI. V lost 7 bases, J lost 2 bases, and 20 bases lay in between. This chain's CDR3 is CASNPGFPQLNTEAFF. The CDR3 DNA sequence: TGTGCCAGCAACCCTGGCTTCCCCCAGCTTAACACTGAAGCTTTCTTT.

The table lists this clonotype with a few counts. CDR3: CASRPGGGNEQFF. For the CDR3, the DNA is TGTGCCAGCAGGCCGGGCGGAGGTAATGAGCAGTTCTTC. The chain combines TRBV28 with TRBJ2-1; tentatively, D is TRBD2 (5 bases). This CDR3 comprises 13 residues. Trimming shortened V by 6 bases and J by 7 bases, and 13 bases separated the two germline ends. Germline lookup yields CDR1 MDHEN and CDR2 SYDVKM.

This clonotype showed up many times. V gene TRBV5-5 combines with J gene TRBJ2-5; unclear D gene. The CDR3 contains 12 residues. CDR1 and CDR2 (germline): SGHKS, YYEKEE (reference sequence). V was cut by 1 base and J by 3 bases, with 4 bases left in between. In DNA, the CDR3 is TGTGCCAGCAGCTTGTGGGAAGAGACCCAGTACTTC. This translates into CASSLWEETQYF. Based on the CDR3 plus reference TRBV5-5 and TRBJ2-5, the full variable domain is DAGVTQSPTHLIKTRGQQVTLRCSPISGHKSVSWYQQVLGQGPQFIFQYYEKEERGRGNFPDRFSARQFPNYSSELNVNALLLGDSALYLCASSLWEETQYFGPGTRLLVL.

For this clonotype: This sequence may be a read error, since a much larger clone differs from it by one base. The genes are TRBV7-2 and TRBJ2-1, with 7 bases identical to TRBD2. This CDR3 comprises 16 residues. Germline values: CDR1 SGHTA, CDR2 FQGNSA. V gave up 3 bases and J gave up 8 bases; unmatched junction bases: 13. Written as DNA, the CDR3 is TGTGCCAGCAGCTTCTCCGGGACTACCAGAATCTATGAGCAGTTCTTC. Protein sequence: CASSFSGTTRIYEQFF.

This clonotype was observed many times. The chain uses TRBV7-9 and TRBJ2-1; 8 nucleotides align to TRBD1. V dropped 5 bases and J dropped 4; count of bases not matched to a gene: 7. The CDR3 has 15 amino acids. Germline CDR1 SEHNR, CDR2 FQNEAQ (reference sequence). This CDR3 reads CASSARGLRYNEQFF. CDR3 nucleotide sequence: TGTGCCAGCAGCGCCAGGGGGCTAAGATACAATGAGCAGTTCTTC.

Note on this clonotype: A much more abundant neighbour one base away suggests this may be a read error. The chain uses TRBV11-3 and TRBJ2-1, with D uncertain. The CDR3 totals 16 residues. V lost 7 bases and J 0 bases, leaving 16 bases between the germline ends. The germline gives CDR1 SGHNT, CDR2 YENEEA. CDR3 residues: CASTPGLRTSYNEQFF. The CDR3 DNA reads TGTGCCAGCACCCCAGGCCTGCGGACCTCCTACAATGAGCAGTTCTTC.